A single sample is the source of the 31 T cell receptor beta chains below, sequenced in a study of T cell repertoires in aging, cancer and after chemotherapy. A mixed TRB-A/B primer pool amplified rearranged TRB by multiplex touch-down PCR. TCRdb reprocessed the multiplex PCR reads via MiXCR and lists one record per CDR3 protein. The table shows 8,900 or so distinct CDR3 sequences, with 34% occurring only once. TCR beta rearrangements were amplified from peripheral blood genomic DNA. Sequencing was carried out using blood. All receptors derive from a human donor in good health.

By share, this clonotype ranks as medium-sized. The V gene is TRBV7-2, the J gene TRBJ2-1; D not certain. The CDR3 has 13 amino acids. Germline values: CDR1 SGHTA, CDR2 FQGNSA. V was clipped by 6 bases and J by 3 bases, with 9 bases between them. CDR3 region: CASRETDYNEQFF. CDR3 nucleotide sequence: TGTGCCAGCAGGGAAACAGACTACAATGAGCAGTTCTTC.

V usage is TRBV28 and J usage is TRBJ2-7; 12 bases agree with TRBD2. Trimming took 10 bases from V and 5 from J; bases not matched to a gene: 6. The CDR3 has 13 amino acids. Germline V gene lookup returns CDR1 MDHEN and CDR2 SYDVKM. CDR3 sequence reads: CATSLAGGDEQYV. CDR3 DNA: TGTGCCACCTCCCTAGCGGGGGGGGACGAGCAGTACGTC.

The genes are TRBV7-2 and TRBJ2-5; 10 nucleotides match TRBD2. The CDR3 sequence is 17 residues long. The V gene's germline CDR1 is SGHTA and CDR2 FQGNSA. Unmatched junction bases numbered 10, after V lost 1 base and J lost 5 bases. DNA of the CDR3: TGTGCCAGCAGCTTAGGGGGCCTAGCGGGGGCTGGGGAGACCCAGTACTTC. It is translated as CASSLGGLAGAGETQYF.

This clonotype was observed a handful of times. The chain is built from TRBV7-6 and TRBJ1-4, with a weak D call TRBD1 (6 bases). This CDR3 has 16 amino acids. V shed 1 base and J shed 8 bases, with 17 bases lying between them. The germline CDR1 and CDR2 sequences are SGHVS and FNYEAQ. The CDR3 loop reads CASSLGGTGSGEKLFF. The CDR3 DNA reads TGTGCCAGCAGCTTAGGAGGCACAGGGTCAGGAGAAAAACTGTTTTTT.

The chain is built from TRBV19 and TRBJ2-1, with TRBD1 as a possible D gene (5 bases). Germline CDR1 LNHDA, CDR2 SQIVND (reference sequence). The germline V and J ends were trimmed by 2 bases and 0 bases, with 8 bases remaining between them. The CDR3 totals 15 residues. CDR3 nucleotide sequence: TGTGCCAGTAGTATATACAGGAGCTCCTACAATGAGCAGTTCTTC. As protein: CASSIYRSSYNEQFF.

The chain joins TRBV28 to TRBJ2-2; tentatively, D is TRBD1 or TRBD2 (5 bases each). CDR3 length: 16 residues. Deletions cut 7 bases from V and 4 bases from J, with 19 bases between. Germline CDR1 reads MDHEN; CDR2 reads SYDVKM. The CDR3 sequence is CASNDGPGLGTGELFF. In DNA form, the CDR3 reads TGTGCCAGCAACGACGGACCGGGGCTGGGCACCGGGGAGCTGTTTTTT.

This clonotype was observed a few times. The DNA of the CDR3 is TGTGCCAGCAGCTCAGCCCCAGATACGCAGTATTTT. Translated: CASSSAPDTQYF. The chain recombines TRBV7-2 with TRBJ2-3, with D unresolved. The CDR3 is made up of 12 amino acids. Germline lookup yields CDR1 SGHTA and CDR2 FQGNSA. Trimming stripped 4 bases from V and 4 bases from J, with 6 bases between. The variable domain in full, completed from reference TRBV7-2 and TRBJ2-3, reads GAGVSQSPSNKVTEKGKDVELRCDPISGHTALYWYRQSLGQGLEFLIYFQGNSAPDKSGLPSDRFSAERTGGSVSTLTIQRTQQEDSAVYLCASSSAPDTQYFGPGTRLTVL.

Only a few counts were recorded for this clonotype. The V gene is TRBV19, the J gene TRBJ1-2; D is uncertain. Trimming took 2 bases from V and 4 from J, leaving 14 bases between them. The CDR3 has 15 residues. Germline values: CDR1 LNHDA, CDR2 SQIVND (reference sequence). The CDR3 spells CASSINLARGYGYTF. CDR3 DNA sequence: TGTGCCAGTAGTATAAATCTGGCCCGAGGCTATGGCTACACCTTC.

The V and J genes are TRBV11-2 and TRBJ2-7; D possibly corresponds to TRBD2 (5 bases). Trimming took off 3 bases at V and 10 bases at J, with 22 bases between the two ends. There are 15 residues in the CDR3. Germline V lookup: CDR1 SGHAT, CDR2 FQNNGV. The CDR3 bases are TGTGCCAGCAGCTTGGGAGCTGGGCCCAAGGCCTTACAGTACTTC. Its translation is CASSLGAGPKALQYF. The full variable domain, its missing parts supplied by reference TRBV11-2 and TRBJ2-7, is EAGVAQSPRYKIIEKRQSVAFWCNPISGHATLYWYQQILGQGPKLLIQFQNNGVVDDSQLPKDRFSAERLKGVDSTLKIQPAKLEDSAVYLCASSLGAGPKALQYFGPGTRLTVT.

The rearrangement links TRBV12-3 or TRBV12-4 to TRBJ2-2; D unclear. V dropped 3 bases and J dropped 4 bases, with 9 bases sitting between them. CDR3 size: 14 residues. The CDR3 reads CASSFRRTTGELFF. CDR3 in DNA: TGTGCCAGCAGTTTCCGCAGAACCACCGGGGAGCTGTTTTTT.

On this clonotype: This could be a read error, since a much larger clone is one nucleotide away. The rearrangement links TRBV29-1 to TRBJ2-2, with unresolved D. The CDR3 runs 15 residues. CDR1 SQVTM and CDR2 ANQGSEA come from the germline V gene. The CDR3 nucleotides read TGCAGCGTTGTTATCCCGGGCACGAACGCCGGGGAGCTGTTTTTT. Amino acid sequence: CSVVIPGTNAGELFF.

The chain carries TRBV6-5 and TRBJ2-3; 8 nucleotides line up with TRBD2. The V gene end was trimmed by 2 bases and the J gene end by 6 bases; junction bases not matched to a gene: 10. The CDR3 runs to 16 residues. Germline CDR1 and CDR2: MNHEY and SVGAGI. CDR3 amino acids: CASSYPRSGGWDTQYF. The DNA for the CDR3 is TGTGCCAGCAGTTACCCTCGCAGCGGGGGATGGGATACGCAGTATTTT.

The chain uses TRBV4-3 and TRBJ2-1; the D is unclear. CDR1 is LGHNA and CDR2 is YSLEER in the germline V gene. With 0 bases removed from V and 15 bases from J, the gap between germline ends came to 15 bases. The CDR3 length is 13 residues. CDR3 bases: TGCGCCAGCAGCCAAGAGGTGTCCAAAAAGCGGTTCTTC. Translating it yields CASSQEVSKKRFF.

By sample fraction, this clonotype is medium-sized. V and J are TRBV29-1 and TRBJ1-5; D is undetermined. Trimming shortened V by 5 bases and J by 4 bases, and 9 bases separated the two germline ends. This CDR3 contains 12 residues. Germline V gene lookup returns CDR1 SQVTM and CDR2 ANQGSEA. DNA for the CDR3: TGCAGCGTTCGATCCCCTAATCAGCCCCAGCATTTT. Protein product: CSVRSPNQPQHF.

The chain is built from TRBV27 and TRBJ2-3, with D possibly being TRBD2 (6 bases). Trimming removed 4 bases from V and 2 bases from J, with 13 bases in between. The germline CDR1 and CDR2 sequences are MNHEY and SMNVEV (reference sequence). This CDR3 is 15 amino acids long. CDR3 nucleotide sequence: TGTGCCAGCAGTTGGGCGCGGGGCGACACAGATACGCAGTATTTT. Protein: CASSWARGDTDTQYF.

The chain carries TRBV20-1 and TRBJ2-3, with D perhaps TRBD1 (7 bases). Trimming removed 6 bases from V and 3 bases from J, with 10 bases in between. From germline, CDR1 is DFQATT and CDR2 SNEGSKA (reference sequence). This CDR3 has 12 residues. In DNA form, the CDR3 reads TGCAGTGCGGAGGGGGCTACAGATACGCAGTATTTT. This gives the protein CSAEGATDTQYF.

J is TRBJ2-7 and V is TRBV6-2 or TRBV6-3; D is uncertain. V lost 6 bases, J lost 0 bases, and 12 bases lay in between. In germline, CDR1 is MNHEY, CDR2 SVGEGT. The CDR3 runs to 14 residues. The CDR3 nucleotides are TGTGCCAGCAGGAGCGAGCAGAGCTCCTACGAGCAGTACGTC. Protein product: CASRSEQSSYEQYV.

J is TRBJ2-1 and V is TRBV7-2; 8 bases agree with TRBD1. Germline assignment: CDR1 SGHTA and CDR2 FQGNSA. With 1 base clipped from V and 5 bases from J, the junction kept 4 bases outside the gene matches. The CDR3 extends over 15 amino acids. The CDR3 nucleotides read TGTGCCAGCAGCTTAGGACAGGGGTGGGACAATGAGCAGTTCTTC. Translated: CASSLGQGWDNEQFF.

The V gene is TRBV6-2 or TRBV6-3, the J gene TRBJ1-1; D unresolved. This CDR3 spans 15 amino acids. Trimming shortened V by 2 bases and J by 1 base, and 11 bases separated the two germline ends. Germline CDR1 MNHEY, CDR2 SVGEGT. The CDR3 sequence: CASSYADLRNTEAFF. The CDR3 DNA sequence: TGTGCCAGCAGTTACGCCGATCTCAGGAACACTGAAGCTTTCTTT.

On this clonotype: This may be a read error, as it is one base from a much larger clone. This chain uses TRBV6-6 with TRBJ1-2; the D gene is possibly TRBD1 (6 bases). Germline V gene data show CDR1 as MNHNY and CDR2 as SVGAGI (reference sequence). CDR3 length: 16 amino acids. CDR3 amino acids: CASSLDTGLDYYCYTF. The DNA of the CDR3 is TGTGCCAGCAGTCTAGATACAGGGCTCGATTACTATTGCTACACCTTC.

CDR3 coding DNA: TGTGCCACGACGGGGGACGTGTACGAGCAGTACTTC. This codes for CATTGDVYEQYF. V gene TRBV7-9 combines with J gene TRBJ2-7, with D tentatively TRBD2 (6 bases). Trimming took 10 bases from V and 4 from J, leaving 14 bases between them. This CDR3 has 12 residues. CDR1 and CDR2 (germline): SEHNR, FQNEAQ (reference sequence).

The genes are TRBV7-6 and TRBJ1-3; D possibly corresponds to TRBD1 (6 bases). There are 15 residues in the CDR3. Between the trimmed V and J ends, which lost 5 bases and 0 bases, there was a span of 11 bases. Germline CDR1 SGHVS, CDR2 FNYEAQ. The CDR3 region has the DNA TGTGCCAGCAGCGAAACAGGGTCCTCTGGAAACACCATATATTTT. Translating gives CASSETGSSGNTIYF.

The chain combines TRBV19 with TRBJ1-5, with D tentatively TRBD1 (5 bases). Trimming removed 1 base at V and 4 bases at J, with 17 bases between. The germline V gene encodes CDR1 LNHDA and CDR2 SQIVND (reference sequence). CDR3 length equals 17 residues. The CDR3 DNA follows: TGTGCCAGTAGTATAGGGGCGGGTGGGACGGATAATCAGCCCCAGCATTTT. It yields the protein CASSIGAGGTDNQPQHF.

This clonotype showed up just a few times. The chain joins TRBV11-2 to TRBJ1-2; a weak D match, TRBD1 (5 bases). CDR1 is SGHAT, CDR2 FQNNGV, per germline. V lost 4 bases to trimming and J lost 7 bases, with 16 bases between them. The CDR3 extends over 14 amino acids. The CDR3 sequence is CASSWGIRKGGYTF. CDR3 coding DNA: TGTGCCAGCAGCTGGGGGATTCGGAAAGGTGGCTACACCTTC.

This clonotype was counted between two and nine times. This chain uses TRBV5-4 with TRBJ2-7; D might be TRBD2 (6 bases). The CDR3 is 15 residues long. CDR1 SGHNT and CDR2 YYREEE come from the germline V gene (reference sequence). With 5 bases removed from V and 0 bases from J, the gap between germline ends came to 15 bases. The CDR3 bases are TGTGCCAGCAGTTTTTACCTCGGGAGCTCCTACGAGCAGTACGTC. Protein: CASSFYLGSSYEQYV.

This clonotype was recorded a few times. In DNA, the CDR3 is TGTGCCAGCAGTTACAGGTACCTTAGCTCTGGGGCCAACGTCCTGACTTTC. It yields the protein CASSYRYLSSGANVLTF. The rearrangement uses TRBV6-5 and TRBJ2-6; D ambiguous. The V and J ends lost 2 bases and 0 bases respectively, with 11 bases between them. The CDR3 has 17 amino acids. The germline V gene encodes CDR1 MNHEY and CDR2 SVGAGI.

CDR3 sequence reads: CASSKESVVGDTQYF. DNA of the CDR3: TGTGCCAGCAGCAAAGAAAGCGTGGTCGGAGATACGCAGTATTTT. The chain recombines TRBV21-1 with TRBJ2-3. TRBV21-1 is assigned pseudogene status. The CDR3 spans 15 residues.

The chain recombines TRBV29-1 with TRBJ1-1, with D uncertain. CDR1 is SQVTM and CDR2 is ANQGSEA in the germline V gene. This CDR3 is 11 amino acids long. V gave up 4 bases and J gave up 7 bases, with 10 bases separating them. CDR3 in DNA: TGCAGCGTTGTAGGTAACTTTGAAGCTTTCTTT. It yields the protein CSVVGNFEAFF.

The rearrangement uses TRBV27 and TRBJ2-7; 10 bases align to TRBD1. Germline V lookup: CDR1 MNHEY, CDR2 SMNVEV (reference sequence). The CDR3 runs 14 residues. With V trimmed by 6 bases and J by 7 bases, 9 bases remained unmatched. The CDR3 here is CASRQGQGDREQYV. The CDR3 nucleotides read TGTGCCAGCAGACAAGGACAGGGGGACAGGGAGCAGTACGTC.

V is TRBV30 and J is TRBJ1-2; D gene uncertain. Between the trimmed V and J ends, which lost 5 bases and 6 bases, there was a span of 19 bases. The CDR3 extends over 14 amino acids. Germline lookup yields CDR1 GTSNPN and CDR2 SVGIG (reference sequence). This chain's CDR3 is CAWDLFGIMDGYTF. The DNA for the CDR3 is TGTGCCTGGGATTTATTTGGTATTATGGATGGCTACACCTTC.

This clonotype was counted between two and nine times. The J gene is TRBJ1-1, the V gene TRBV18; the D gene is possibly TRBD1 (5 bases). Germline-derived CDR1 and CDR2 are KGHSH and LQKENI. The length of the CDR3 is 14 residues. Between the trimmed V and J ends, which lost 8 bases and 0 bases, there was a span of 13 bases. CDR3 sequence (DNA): TGTGCCAGCACCGAGTGGGGGGTGAACACTGAAGCTTTCTTT. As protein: CASTEWGVNTEAFF.